Shown below are 29 T cell receptor beta chains from a single sample sequenced in a study of T-cell memory formation after mild COVID-19. TCRdb itself ran the 5' RACE reads through MiXCR, one entry per CDR3 protein. The table shows roughly 350,000 distinct CDR3 sequences, with approximately 21% occurring only once. Specimen: PBMCs or a T cell subset sorted from them (not recorded which). These receptors all stem from an adult woman who had mild COVID-19 (a few samples of this study predate the infection). Cell type and time point are not known.

V gene TRBV14 combines with J gene TRBJ2-3; D is ambiguous. The V and J ends lost 3 bases and 2 bases respectively, with 9 bases between them. Germline V gives CDR1 SGHDN, CDR2 FVKESK. The CDR3 extends over 14 amino acids. In DNA form, the CDR3 reads TGTGCCAGCAGCCATTACGTAGTCACAGATACGCAGTATTTT. Translating it yields CASSHYVVTDTQYF.

V gene TRBV27 combines with J gene TRBJ2-3; 7 bases fit TRBD2. The CDR3 consists of 17 residues. J gave up 2 bases and V 5 bases, and 13 bases lay outside the gene matches. The germline CDR1 and CDR2 sequences are MNHEY and SMNVEV (reference sequence). The CDR3 DNA follows: TGTGCCAGCAGTCCCCTGGTTGGGGGGGGGGTCACAGATACGCAGTATTTT. Translating gives CASSPLVGGGVTDTQYF.

The V call is TRBV5-4, the J call TRBJ1-1, with D uncertain. The CDR3 runs 14 residues. Trimming shortened V by 3 bases and J by 1 base, and 10 bases separated the two germline ends. The germline V gene encodes CDR1 SGHNT and CDR2 YYREEE (reference sequence). CDR3 in amino acids: CASSSRKGNTEAFF. In nucleotides, the CDR3 is TGTGCCAGCAGCTCGCGAAAGGGGAACACTGAAGCTTTCTTT.

The chain has TRBV7-9 and TRBJ2-5; 8 bases match TRBD2. Germline values: CDR1 SEHNR, CDR2 FQNEAQ (reference sequence). J was trimmed by 5 bases and V by 5 bases; bases with no gene match: 25. This CDR3 comprises 20 residues. In nucleotides, the CDR3 is TGTGCCAGCAGCCCCCGGCTTCAATGGAAGCGGGAGCCCCCCGTGGAGACCCAGTACTTC. Encoded protein: CASSPRLQWKREPPVETQYF.

The genes are TRBV5-1 and TRBJ1-1, with TRBD1 as a possible D gene (6 bases). The CDR3 is made up of 15 amino acids. CDR1 SGHRS and CDR2 YFSETQ come from the germline V gene. Between the trimmed V and J ends, which lost 0 bases and 2 bases, there was a span of 11 bases. In DNA form, the CDR3 reads TGCGCCAGCAGCTTGGGTTCAGGGGAAAACACTGAAGCTTTCTTT. Encoded protein: CASSLGSGENTEAFF.

The chain has TRBV20-1 and TRBJ1-2; TRBD1 matches 7 bases. This CDR3 has 15 amino acids. The V gene's germline CDR1 is DFQATT and CDR2 SNEGSKA (reference sequence). Trimming at V came to 2 bases and at J to 4 bases, leaving 10 bases not matched to a gene. This CDR3 is CSARIADREAYGYTF. CDR3 nucleotides: TGCAGTGCTAGAATTGCAGACAGGGAGGCCTATGGCTACACCTTC.

The J gene is TRBJ2-7, the V gene TRBV20-1, with 8 bases lining up with TRBD1. CDR1 and CDR2 (germline): DFQATT, SNEGSKA (reference sequence). After removal of 0 bases from V and 6 bases from J, the junction contained 7 bases not matched to a gene. CDR3 length equals 14 residues. CDR3 sequence: CSARDGTGFGEQYF. The CDR3 nucleotides read TGCAGTGCTAGAGATGGGACAGGCTTTGGCGAGCAGTACTTC.

This clonotype occurred a few times. This chain joins TRBV4-2 and TRBJ1-4, with D tentatively TRBD1 (5 bases). Germline assignment: CDR1 LGHNA and CDR2 YNFKEQ. The CDR3 runs to 14 residues. The V end was cut by 0 bases, the J end by 8 bases, with 10 bases between. The CDR3, as DNA: TGTGCCAGCAGCCAAGATCCAGGGAGGGAAAAACTGTTTTTT. This gives the protein CASSQDPGREKLFF.

The V gene is TRBV12-3 or TRBV12-4, the J gene TRBJ1-6; D is uncertain. V lost 5 bases and J lost 6, with 8 bases in between. The CDR3 contains 13 residues. Written as DNA, the CDR3 is TGTGCCAGCAGTACAAGTGGTAATTCACCCCTCCACTTT. It codes for CASSTSGNSPLHF.

The rearrangement links TRBV30 to TRBJ1-2; D uncertain. The germline V gene encodes CDR1 GTSNPN and CDR2 SVGIG (reference sequence). The V and J ends lost 3 bases and 2 bases respectively, with 25 bases between them. The CDR3 contains 18 residues. For the CDR3, the DNA is TGTGCCTGGAGCCCTTATGAGATAGGAACCAATTTAAACTATGGCTACACCTTC. This gives the protein CAWSPYEIGTNLNYGYTF.

The CDR3 DNA is TGTGCCAGCAGCGATAGCGGGCGCTCCTACAATGAGCAGTTCTTC. Residues: CASSDSGRSYNEQFF. The V and J genes are TRBV5-6 and TRBJ2-1, with TRBD2 matching 7 bases. This CDR3 region has 15 residues. Germline lookup yields CDR1 SGHDT and CDR2 YYEEEE. Trimming cost V 4 bases and J 0 bases; bases outside gene matches: 4.

V usage is TRBV5-6 and J usage is TRBJ1-3; the D is unclear. The germline CDR1 and CDR2 sequences are SGHDT and YYEEEE. This CDR3 is 17 amino acids long. Trimming shortened V by 3 bases and J by 4 bases, and 20 bases separated the two germline ends. The CDR3 region is CASSSLAGPSTGNTIYF. Written as DNA, the CDR3 is TGTGCCAGCAGCTCCCTGGCAGGCCCTAGCACCGGAAACACCATATATTTT.

The genes are TRBV14 and TRBJ2-3; weak D call: TRBD2 (6 bases). Germline CDR1 is SGHDN and CDR2 is FVKESK. The CDR3 is 16 residues long. The V and J ends lost 3 bases and 6 bases respectively, with 19 bases between them. The CDR3 here is CASSQKSLRLVDTQYF. CDR3 DNA sequence: TGTGCCAGCAGCCAGAAGTCCCTCAGACTAGTTGATACGCAGTATTTT.

This clonotype came up a few times. The chain links TRBV2 to TRBJ2-1, with a tentative D call TRBD2 (6 bases). V was clipped by 2 bases and J by 12 bases, with 11 bases between them. Germline V lookup: CDR1 SNHLY, CDR2 FYNNEI. The CDR3 has 12 residues. The CDR3: CASSETGERQFF. The CDR3 nucleotides read TGTGCCAGCAGTGAAACGGGAGAGAGGCAGTTCTTC.

The chain combines TRBV5-5 with TRBJ2-5, with D perhaps TRBD2 (6 bases). The germline CDR1 and CDR2 sequences are SGHKS and YYEKEE (reference sequence). CDR3 length equals 15 residues. V gave up 0 bases and J gave up 4 bases, with 13 bases separating them. The CDR3 DNA reads as TGTGCCAGCAGCTTGGGGCCAGGCGGGGTAGAGACCCAGTACTTC. It specifies CASSLGPGGVETQYF.

This clonotype came up a few times. The chain links TRBV5-1 to TRBJ2-7, with D maybe TRBD2 (5 bases). The CDR3 extends over 15 amino acids. Germline loops: CDR1 SGHRS, CDR2 YFSETQ. With 0 bases removed from V and 4 bases from J, the gap between germline ends came to 14 bases. CDR3 bases: TGCGCCAGCAGCTTGGCCCCGGACGGGGTATACGAGCAGTACTTC. This codes for CASSLAPDGVYEQYF. Supplemented by reference TRBV5-1 and TRBJ2-7, the full variable domain reads KAGVTQTPRYLIKTRGQQVTLSCSPISGHRSVSWYQQTPGQGLQFLFEYFSETQRNKGNFPGRFSGRQFSNSRSEMNVSTLELGDSALYLCASSLAPDGVYEQYFGPGTRLTVT.

Ten or more counts support this clonotype. The V call is TRBV9, the J call TRBJ2-1, with 10 nucleotides matching TRBD2. Germline V lookup: CDR1 SGDLS, CDR2 YYNGEE. The CDR3 totals 15 residues. V was clipped by 4 bases and J by 3 bases; unmatched bases: 4. The CDR3 sequence is CASSLVAGGYNEQFF. Written as DNA, the CDR3 is TGTGCCAGCAGCTTAGTAGCGGGGGGCTACAATGAGCAGTTCTTC. The complete variable domain, with remaining parts taken from reference TRBV9 and TRBJ2-1, reads DSGVTQTPKHLITATGQRVTLRCSPRSGDLSVYWYQQSLDQGLQFLIQYYNGEERAKGNILERFSAQQFPDLHSELNLSSLELGDSALYFCASSLVAGGYNEQFFGPGTRLTVL.

V gene TRBV5-6 combines with J gene TRBJ1-3, with D possibly TRBD1 on 6 matching bases. The CDR3 is made up of 14 amino acids. CDR1 SGHDT and CDR2 YYEEEE come from the germline V gene. Trimming shortened V by 4 bases and J by 4 bases, and 12 bases separated the two germline ends. The CDR3 loop is CASSRRGSGNTIYF. CDR3 sequence (DNA): TGTGCCAGCAGCCGCAGGGGCTCCGGAAACACCATATATTTT.

The chain links TRBV5-6 to TRBJ2-1, with D maybe TRBD2 (6 bases). The V end was cut by 0 bases, the J end by 15 bases, with 13 bases between. Germline V lookup: CDR1 SGHDT, CDR2 YYEEEE. The CDR3 length is 12 residues. DNA of the CDR3: TGTGCCAGCAGCTTGGTGAGGTCGGAGGGGTTCTTC. This translates into CASSLVRSEGFF.

This clonotype was detected ten times or more. The chain recombines TRBV12-3 or TRBV12-4 with TRBJ1-2; D is ambiguous. Trimming cost V 7 bases and J 2 bases, with 14 bases left between them. This CDR3 is 14 amino acids long. The chain's CDR3 is CASTPGVSNYGYTF. The DNA of the CDR3 is TGTGCCAGCACCCCTGGGGTATCCAACTATGGCTACACCTTC.

The V and J genes are TRBV10-3 and TRBJ1-1, with a weak D call TRBD1 (6 bases). The CDR3 runs to 14 residues. Trimming stripped 2 bases from V and 8 bases from J, with 15 bases between. CDR1 and CDR2 (germline): ENHRY, SYGVKD. The CDR3 loop reads CAISEGRGTEEAFF. CDR3 bases: TGTGCCATCAGTGAGGGAAGGGGGACGGAGGAAGCTTTCTTT.

The chain couples TRBV5-5 to TRBJ2-5; D possibly uses TRBD1 or TRBD2 (6 bases each). From germline, CDR1 is SGHKS and CDR2 YYEKEE (reference sequence). The germline V and J ends were trimmed by 2 bases and 5 bases, with 13 bases remaining between them. The CDR3 extends over 14 amino acids. Here the CDR3 DNA reads TGTGCCAGCAGCTTCGGGGGCAATGGGGAGACCCAGTACTTC. Translated, it gives CASSFGGNGETQYF.

The genes are TRBV7-6 and TRBJ2-3; 10 bases align to TRBD2. After removal of 2 bases from V and 4 bases from J, the junction contained 9 bases not matched to a gene. The CDR3 totals 17 residues. Germline loops: CDR1 SGHVS, CDR2 FNYEAQ. The CDR3 reads CASSLYLAGEEADTQYF. CDR3 bases: TGTGCCAGCAGCTTATATCTAGCGGGAGAGGAGGCAGATACGCAGTATTTT.

This clonotype was observed a handful of times. This chain uses TRBV12-3 or TRBV12-4 with TRBJ2-1, with D perhaps matching TRBD1 (7 bases). The CDR3 length is 17 residues. The V end lost 1 base, the J end lost 8 bases, and 21 bases lay between the germline ends. The DNA for the CDR3 is TGTGCCAGCAGTTTAGATGGTAGCGGTACCAGGGGGGATGAGCAGTTCTTC. Translation gives CASSLDGSGTRGDEQFF.

The V call is TRBV12-3 or TRBV12-4, the J call TRBJ2-1; the D call may be TRBD1 or TRBD2 (5 bases each). V was trimmed by 1 base and J by 7 bases, leaving 14 bases between them. The CDR3 runs to 15 residues. The CDR3 sequence is CASSLVGEWGNEQFF. In DNA form, the CDR3 reads TGTGCCAGCAGTTTAGTAGGGGAATGGGGGAATGAGCAGTTCTTC.

The chain links TRBV5-1 to TRBJ2-6; 11 nucleotides match TRBD1. Per germline, CDR1 SGHRS and CDR2 YFSETQ. V lost 0 bases to trimming and J lost 2 bases; unmatched junction nucleotides: 4. The CDR3 covers 18 residues. Written as DNA, the CDR3 is TGCGCCAGCAGCTTGGGCGGACAGGGGGCTGCTGGGGCCAACGTCCTGACTTTC. Encoded protein: CASSLGGQGAAGANVLTF.

In nucleotides, the CDR3 is TGTGCCAGCAGTGCTCGGACAGTGTCAACGAACACCGGGGAGCTGTTTTTT. It specifies CASSARTVSTNTGELFF. This rearrangement joins TRBV6-5 to TRBJ2-2, with a weak D call TRBD1 (6 bases). Germline lookup yields CDR1 MNHEY and CDR2 SVGAGI. V dropped 5 bases and J dropped 0 bases, with 16 bases sitting between them. The CDR3 runs 17 residues.

This clonotype was seen more than once but under ten times. The chain recombines TRBV24-1 with TRBJ1-1, with D hard to call. Trimming left V 1 base short and J 1 base short, with 3 bases between. The germline V gene has CDR1 KGHDR and CDR2 SFDVKD. The CDR3 totals 13 residues. Here the CDR3 DNA reads TGTGCCACCAGTGATTTTAGGAACACTGAAGCTTTCTTT. Encoded protein: CATSDFRNTEAFF.

CDR3 sequence reads: CASSWLTSSGANVLTF. In nucleotides, the CDR3 is TGTGCCAGCAGTTGGTTGACTAGCTCTGGGGCCAACGTCCTGACTTTC. The rearrangement links TRBV12-3 or TRBV12-4 to TRBJ2-6, with D perhaps matching TRBD2 (6 bases). Trimming removed 4 bases at V and 0 bases at J, with 10 bases between. The CDR3 has 16 residues.